This record concerns one T cell receptor (beta chain) sequence. What it binds is not known. This sample was taken from a study of shared clonotypes between healthy human individuals. Method: immunoSEQ multiplex PCR; TCRdb's copy keeps in-frame clones and lacks some. Here the sample spans 2,500,000 or so clones, roughly 90% being singletons. Investigators divided CD4+ cells into CD45RA+ naive and CD45RA-negative memory subsets. Study-level points and caveats: Non-shared clonotypes had lower generation probabilities than those shared by all four donors. Richness estimates generally favored naive over memory subsets.

Input material: naive CD4+ T cells from PBMCs. As for subset: CD45RA+ positively selected. The source is a man in his late teens or twenties in good health. Some clones in this sample may be carry-over from other donors' samples.

The CDR3 spells CASSSHTEQYF. Written as DNA, the CDR3 is TGTGCCAGCAGTTCCCACACCGAGCAGTACTTC. J is TRBJ2-7 and V is TRBV28; D ambiguous. This CDR3 has 11 amino acids. CDR1 is MDHEN, CDR2 SYDVKM, per germline. Between the trimmed V and J ends, which lost 4 bases and 6 bases, there was a span of 7 bases.